The rows below give T cell receptor beta chains drawn from one sample of a study of post-analysis software for immune sequencing data. One entry per CDR3 protein, called by TCRdb with MiXCR from the PCR reads. The table shows roughly 160,000 distinct CDR3 sequences, with about 34% occurring only once. The sequences come from blood, collected after autologous hematopoietic stem cell transplantation. The receptors here all came from a girl between 10 and 17 years old with multiple sclerosis. Each CDR3 is given with its conserved first and last residue. Fields, in order: J gene, clone size, D gene, V gene, CDR3 protein, CDR3 DNA. A D gene is named only where the DNA matches it firmly. Size is stated for part of the rows, as once, few or many counts, or as a class when the clone is expanded.

>TRBJ1-2|NA|NA|TRBV12-3/TRBV12-4
CASSRGPAGGYTF
TGTGCCAGCAGCCGCGGCCCCGCGGGTGGATACACCTTC
>TRBJ2-4|few|NA|TRBV29-1
CSVEDRKNIQYF
TGCAGCGTTGAAGACAGAAAAAACATTCAGTACTTC
>TRBJ2-1|NA|NA|TRBV13
CASSLKRTEFSYNEQFF
TGTGCCAGCAGCTTGAAACGGACAGAGTTCTCCTACAATGAGCAGTTCTTC
>TRBJ2-1|NA|NA|TRBV29-1
CSATTTAYNEQFF
TGCAGCGCCACAACCACCGCATACAATGAGCAGTTCTTC
>TRBJ1-2|NA|NA|TRBV20-1
CSARDPLGGKYGHTF
TGCAGTGCTAGAGATCCCCTCGGGGGTAAATATGGCCACACCTTC
>TRBJ1-5|once|TRBD1|TRBV20-1
CSARGQGDHQPQHF
TGCAGTGCTAGAGGACAGGGGGATCATCAGCCCCAGCATTTT
>TRBJ1-2|few|TRBD1|TRBV18
CASSRRQGGDDYGYTF
TGTGCCAGCTCACGAAGACAGGGCGGGGACGACTATGGCTACACCTTC
>TRBJ2-1|NA|NA|TRBV4-2
CACSQDLRGLNEQFF
TGTGCCTGCAGCCAAGATCTGAGGGGTTTGAATGAGCAGTTCTTC
>TRBJ2-5|NA|NA|TRBV28
CASSLTRAYETQYF
TGTGCCAGCAGCTTAACGAGGGCCTATGAGACCCAGTACTTC
>TRBJ1-5|NA|NA|TRBV24-1
CATSSHSNQPQHF
TGTGCCACCAGCTCCCATAGCAATCAGCCCCAGCATTTT
>TRBJ1-2|NA|NA|TRBV28
CASSFQLSANYGYTF
TGTGCCAGCAGTTTTCAGTTGTCTGCTAACTATGGCTACACCTTC
>TRBJ2-3|NA|TRBD2|TRBV7-3
CASSLNRLSSGSRVDTQYF
TGTGCCAGCAGCTTAAATCGGTTGTCTAGCGGGAGTCGGGTAGATACGCAGTATTTT
>TRBJ2-4|NA|NA|TRBV28
CAGSTRGAAKNIQYF
TGTGCCGGCAGTACTAGAGGGGCAGCCAAAAACATTCAGTACTTC
>TRBJ1-2|NA|NA|TRBV5-6
CASTPWGSSTGYTF
TGTGCCAGCACGCCATGGGGATCCTCCACGGGCTACACCTTC
>TRBJ2-3|few|NA|TRBV11-3
CASSLGLGLGTDTQYF
TGTGCCAGCAGCTTAGGTCTGGGTTTGGGCACAGATACGCAGTATTTT
>TRBJ2-4|NA|NA|TRBV28
CASSLDRLKNIQYF
TGTGCCAGCAGTCTTGACAGACTCAAAAACATTCAGTACTTC
>TRBJ2-3|many|TRBD2|TRBV5-1
CASGSGNTDTQYF
TGCGCCAGCGGGAGCGGGAACACAGATACGCAGTATTTT
>TRBJ2-3|NA|NA|TRBV5-1
CASSPPEAQFDTQYF
TGCGCCAGCAGCCCTCCGGAGGCCCAATTTGATACGCAGTATTTT
>TRBJ2-4|NA|NA|TRBV15
CATSRTAAGEQYF
TGTGCCACCAGCCGGACAGCGGCGGGGGAGCAGTACTTC
>TRBJ2-1|NA|NA|TRBV5-1
CASSLIGGNEQFF
TGCGCCAGCAGCTTGATTGGGGGGAATGAGCAGTTCTTC
>TRBJ2-1|NA|NA|TRBV7-2
CASSLAVISEQFF
TGTGCCAGCAGCTTAGCCGTGATCAGTGAGCAGTTCTTC
>TRBJ1-1|NA|NA|TRBV19
CASSITAAITEAFF
TGTGCCAGTAGTATAACGGCCGCGATCACTGAAGCTTTCTTT
>TRBJ2-7|few|NA|TRBV11-2
CASSLVTTGLYEQYF
TGTGCCAGCAGCTTAGTGACTACAGGGCTCTACGAGCAGTACTTC
>TRBJ2-1|few|NA|TRBV5-5
CASRLGDNEQFF
TGTGCCAGCAGACTTGGGGACAATGAGCAGTTCTTC
>TRBJ2-7|few|TRBD1|TRBV12-3/TRBV12-4
CASSPQTGWWVHEQYF
TGTGCCAGCAGTCCGCAGACAGGGTGGTGGGTCCACGAGCAGTACTTC
>TRBJ2-7|NA|NA|TRBV7-6
CASSLGVEILYEQYF
TGTGCCAGCAGCCTAGGGGTGGAGATCCTATACGAGCAGTACTTC
>TRBJ2-5|NA|NA|TRBV9
CASSRGQNERETQYF
TGTGCCAGCAGCCGCGGACAGAACGAAAGGGAGACCCAGTACTTC
>TRBJ2-7|few|NA|TRBV7-3
CASSLHPQTGQYF
TGTGCCAGCAGCTTACATCCTCAGACCGGCCAGTACTTC
>TRBJ1-1|few|NA|TRBV29-1
CSVVGREAFF
TGCAGCGTTGTAGGACGTGAAGCTTTCTTT
>TRBJ2-1|NA|TRBD2|TRBV10-3
CAIRLAGGPNNEQFF
TGTGCCATCAGGCTAGCGGGAGGGCCGAACAATGAGCAGTTCTTC
>TRBJ2-1|NA|NA|TRBV4-3
CASSQDPGGYSYNEQFF
TGCGCCAGCAGCCAAGACCCTGGAGGCTACTCCTACAATGAGCAGTTCTTC
>TRBJ2-7|NA|NA|TRBV2
CASRPGRGSYEQYF
TGTGCCAGCAGGCCCGGAAGGGGGTCCTACGAGCAGTACTTC
>TRBJ2-1|NA|TRBD1|TRBV7-9
CASSLVGAADRGNEQFF
TGTGCCAGCAGCTTAGTAGGGGCCGCGGACAGGGGAAATGAGCAGTTCTTC
>TRBJ2-7|NA|NA|TRBV4-3
CASSQEPGHEQYF
TGCGCCAGCAGCCAAGAGCCGGGCCACGAGCAGTACTTC
>TRBJ1-4|NA|TRBD1|TRBV7-9
CASSQYGQGRDEKLFF
TGTGCCAGCAGCCAATACGGACAGGGGCGCGATGAAAAACTGTTTTTT
>TRBJ1-1|NA|NA|TRBV10-3
CAISERGLEVFF
TGTGCCATCAGTGAGCGGGGCCTGGAAGTTTTCTTT
>TRBJ2-1|few|TRBD1|TRBV5-5
CASTQPGTGEQFF
TGTGCCAGCACCCAACCCGGGACAGGTGAGCAGTTCTTC
>TRBJ2-5|NA|TRBD2|TRBV20-1
CSARLGLAGRETQYF
TGCAGTGCTCGCTTGGGACTAGCGGGGAGAGAGACCCAGTACTTC
>TRBJ2-2|NA|TRBD2|TRBV6-2/TRBV6-3
CASSYSVAGVSDTGELFF
TGTGCCAGCAGTTACTCCGTAGCGGGAGTAAGTGACACCGGGGAGCTGTTTTTT
>TRBJ2-1|NA|TRBD2|TRBV20-1
CSASGTSGSNEQFF
TGCAGTGCTAGCGGCACTAGCGGGAGTAATGAGCAGTTCTTC
>TRBJ2-1|NA|NA|TRBV29-1
CSVASDTYNEQFF
TGCAGCGTTGCTAGCGACACCTACAATGAGCAGTTCTTC
>TRBJ1-2|NA|NA|TRBV12-3/TRBV12-4
CASALQGRHYGYTF
TGTGCCAGCGCCCTTCAGGGGAGGCACTATGGCTACACCTTC
>TRBJ1-2|many|TRBD1|TRBV13
CASSPRDRSNYGYTF
TGTGCCAGCAGCCCCCGGGACAGAAGTAACTATGGCTACACCTTC
>TRBJ1-5|few|NA|TRBV7-2
CASSQPGFQPQHF
TGTGCCAGCAGCCAACCAGGTTTTCAGCCCCAGCATTTT
>TRBJ2-7|NA|NA|TRBV20-1
CSAGDFYEQYF
TGCAGTGCTGGGGACTTTTACGAGCAGTACTTC
>TRBJ2-7|many|TRBD1|TRBV5-1
CASSLVGQGSEEQYF
TGCGCCAGCAGCTTGGTGGGACAGGGGAGTGAAGAGCAGTACTTC
>TRBJ2-7|NA|TRBD2|TRBV7-6
CASSLNPSGYDEQYF
TGTGCCAGCAGCTTAAATCCTAGCGGGTACGACGAGCAGTACTTC
>TRBJ2-3|NA|TRBD2|TRBV2
CASNRLAGGYTDTQYF
TGTGCCAGCAACCGTCTAGCGGGAGGATACACAGATACGCAGTATTTT
>TRBJ2-7|few|TRBD2|TRBV7-2
CASSLEREPNEQYF
TGTGCCAGCAGCTTAGAGCGGGAGCCCAACGAGCAGTACTTC
>TRBJ2-1|NA|NA|TRBV7-2
CASSSLGGFSYNEQFF
TGTGCCAGCAGCTCCCTTGGGGGGTTCTCCTACAATGAGCAGTTCTTC